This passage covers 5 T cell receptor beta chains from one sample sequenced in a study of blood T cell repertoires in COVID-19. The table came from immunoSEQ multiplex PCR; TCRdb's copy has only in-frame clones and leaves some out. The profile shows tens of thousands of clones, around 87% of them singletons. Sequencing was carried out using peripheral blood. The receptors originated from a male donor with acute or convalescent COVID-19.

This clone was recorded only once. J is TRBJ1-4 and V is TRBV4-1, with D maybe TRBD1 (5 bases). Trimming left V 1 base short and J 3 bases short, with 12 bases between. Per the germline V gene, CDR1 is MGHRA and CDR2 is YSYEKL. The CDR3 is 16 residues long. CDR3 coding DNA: TGCGCCAGCAGCCAAGGCAGGGAGGTCGCTAATGAAAAACTGTTTTTT. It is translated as CASSQGREVANEKLFF.

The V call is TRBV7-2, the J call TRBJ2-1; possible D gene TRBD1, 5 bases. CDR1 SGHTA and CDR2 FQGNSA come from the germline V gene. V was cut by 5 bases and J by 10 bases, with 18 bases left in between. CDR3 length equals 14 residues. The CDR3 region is CASSPRSSQGEQFF. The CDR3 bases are TGTGCCAGCAGCCCGCGTAGTAGTCAGGGAGAGCAGTTCTTC.

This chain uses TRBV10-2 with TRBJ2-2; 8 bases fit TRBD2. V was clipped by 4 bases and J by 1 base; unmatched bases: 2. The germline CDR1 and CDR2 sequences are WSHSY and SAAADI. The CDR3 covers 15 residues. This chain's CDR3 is CASSVLAGNTGELFF. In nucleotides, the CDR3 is TGCGCCAGCAGTGTTCTAGCGGGGAACACCGGGGAGCTGTTTTTT.

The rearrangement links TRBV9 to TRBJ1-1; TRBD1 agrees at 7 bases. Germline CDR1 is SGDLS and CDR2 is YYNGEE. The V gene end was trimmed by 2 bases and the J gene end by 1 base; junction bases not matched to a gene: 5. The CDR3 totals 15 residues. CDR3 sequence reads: CASSVFAGGNTEAFF. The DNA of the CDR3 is TGTGCCAGCAGCGTGTTCGCAGGGGGGAACACTGAAGCTTTCTTT.

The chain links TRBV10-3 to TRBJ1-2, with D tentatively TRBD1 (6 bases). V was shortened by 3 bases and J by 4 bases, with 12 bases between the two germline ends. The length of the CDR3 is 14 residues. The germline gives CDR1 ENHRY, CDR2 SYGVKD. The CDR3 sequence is CAISDSQGTYGYTF. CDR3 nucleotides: TGTGCCATCAGTGATTCCCAGGGGACCTATGGCTACACCTTC.